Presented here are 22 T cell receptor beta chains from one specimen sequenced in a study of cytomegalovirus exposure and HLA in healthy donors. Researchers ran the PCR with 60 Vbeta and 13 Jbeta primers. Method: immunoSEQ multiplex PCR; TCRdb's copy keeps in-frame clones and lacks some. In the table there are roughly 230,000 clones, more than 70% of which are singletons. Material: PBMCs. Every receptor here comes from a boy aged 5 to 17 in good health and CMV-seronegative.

CDR3: CASNAGNTGELFF. CDR3 DNA sequence: TGTGCCAGCAACGCGGGGAACACCGGGGAGCTGTTTTTT. V usage is TRBV11-3 and J usage is TRBJ2-2, with D perhaps matching TRBD2 (5 bases). In germline, CDR1 is SGHNT, CDR2 YENEEA. The CDR3 runs to 13 residues. V dropped 7 bases and J dropped 1 base, with 7 bases sitting between them.

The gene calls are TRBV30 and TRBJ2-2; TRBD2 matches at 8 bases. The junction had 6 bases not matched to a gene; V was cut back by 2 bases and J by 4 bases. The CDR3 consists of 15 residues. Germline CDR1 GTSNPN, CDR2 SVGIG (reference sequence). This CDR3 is CAWSPAGASTGELFF. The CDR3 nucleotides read TGTGCCTGGAGTCCAGCGGGGGCTTCCACCGGGGAGCTGTTTTTT.

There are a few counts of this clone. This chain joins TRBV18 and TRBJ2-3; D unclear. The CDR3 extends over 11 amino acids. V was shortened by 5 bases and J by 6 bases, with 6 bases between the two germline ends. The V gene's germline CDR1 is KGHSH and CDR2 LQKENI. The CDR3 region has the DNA TGTGCCAGCTCAACGGAGGATACGCAGTATTTT. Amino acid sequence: CASSTEDTQYF.

The CDR3, as DNA: TGTGCCAGTAGTCGGACAGGGGGGAATGAAAAACTGTTTTTT. It codes for CASSRTGGNEKLFF. This chain uses TRBV19 with TRBJ1-4, with 10 positions matching TRBD1. The CDR3 has 14 amino acids. Germline CDR1 and CDR2: LNHDA and SQIVND (reference sequence). The V gene end was trimmed by 5 bases and the J gene end by 5 bases; junction bases not matched to a gene: 2.

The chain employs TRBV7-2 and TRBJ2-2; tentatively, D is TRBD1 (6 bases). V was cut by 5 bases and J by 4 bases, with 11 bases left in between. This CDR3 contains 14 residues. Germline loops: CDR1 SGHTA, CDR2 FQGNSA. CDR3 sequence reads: CASSPGAGTGELFF. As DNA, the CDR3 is TGTGCCAGCAGCCCAGGGGCTGGCACCGGGGAGCTGTTTTTT. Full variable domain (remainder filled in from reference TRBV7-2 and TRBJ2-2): GAGVSQSPSNKVTEKGKDVELRCDPISGHTALYWYRQSLGQGLEFLIYFQGNSAPDKSGLPSDRFSAERTGGSVSTLTIQRTQQEDSAVYLCASSPGAGTGELFFGEGSRLTVL.

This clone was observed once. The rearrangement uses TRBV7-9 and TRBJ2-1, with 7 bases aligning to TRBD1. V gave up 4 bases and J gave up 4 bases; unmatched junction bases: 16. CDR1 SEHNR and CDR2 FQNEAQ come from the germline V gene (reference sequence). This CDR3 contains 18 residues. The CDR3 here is CASSSKTSDRALYNEQFF. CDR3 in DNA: TGTGCCAGCAGCTCCAAAACCTCAGACAGGGCTCTTTACAATGAGCAGTTCTTC.

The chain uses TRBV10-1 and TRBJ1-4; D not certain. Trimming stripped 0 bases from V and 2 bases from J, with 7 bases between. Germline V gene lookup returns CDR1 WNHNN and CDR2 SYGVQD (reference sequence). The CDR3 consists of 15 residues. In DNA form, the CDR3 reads TGCGCCAGCAGTGAGTCGGTGAGGACTAATGAAAAACTGTTTTTT. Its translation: CASSESVRTNEKLFF.

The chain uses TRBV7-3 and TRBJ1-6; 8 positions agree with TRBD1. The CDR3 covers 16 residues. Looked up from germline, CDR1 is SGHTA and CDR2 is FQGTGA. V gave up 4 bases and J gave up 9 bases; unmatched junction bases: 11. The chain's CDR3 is CASSSRTGRMISPLHF. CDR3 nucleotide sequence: TGTGCCAGCAGCTCCCGGACAGGGAGGATGATTTCACCCCTCCACTTT.

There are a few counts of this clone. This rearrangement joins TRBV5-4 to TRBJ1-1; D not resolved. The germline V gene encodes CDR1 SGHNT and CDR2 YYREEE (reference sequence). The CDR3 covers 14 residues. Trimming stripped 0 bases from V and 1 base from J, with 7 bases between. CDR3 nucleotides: TGTGCCAGCAGCTTGGATTCCCAGAACACTGAAGCTTTCTTT. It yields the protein CASSLDSQNTEAFF.

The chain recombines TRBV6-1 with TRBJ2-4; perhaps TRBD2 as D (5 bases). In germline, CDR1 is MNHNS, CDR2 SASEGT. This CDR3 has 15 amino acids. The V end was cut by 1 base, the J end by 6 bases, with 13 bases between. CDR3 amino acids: CASSEVLPGLNIQYF. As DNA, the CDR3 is TGTGCCAGCAGTGAAGTTTTACCGGGATTAAACATTCAGTACTTC.

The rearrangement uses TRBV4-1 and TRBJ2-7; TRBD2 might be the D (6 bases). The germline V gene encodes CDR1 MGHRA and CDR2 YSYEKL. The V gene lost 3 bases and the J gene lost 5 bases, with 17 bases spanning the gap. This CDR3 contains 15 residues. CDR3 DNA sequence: TGCGCCAGCAGCCATCTCGGGGGAGGCTTGGACGAGCAGTACTTC. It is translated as CASSHLGGGLDEQYF.

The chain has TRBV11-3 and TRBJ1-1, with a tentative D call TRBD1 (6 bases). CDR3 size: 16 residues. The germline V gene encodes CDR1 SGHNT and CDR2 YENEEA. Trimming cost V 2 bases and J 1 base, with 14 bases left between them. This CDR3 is CASSLKDSSANTEAFF. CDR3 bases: TGTGCCAGCAGCTTAAAGGACAGTAGCGCGAACACTGAAGCTTTCTTT.

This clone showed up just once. CDR3 coding DNA: TGTGCCAGCAGCTTGGGCGGGCAGTCGTACGAGCAGTACTTC. The encoded protein is CASSLGGQSYEQYF. The rearrangement links TRBV11-2 to TRBJ2-7, with D possibly TRBD2 on 5 matching bases. The V gene lost 3 bases and the J gene lost 4 bases, with 13 bases spanning the gap. Germline loops: CDR1 SGHAT, CDR2 FQNNGV. This CDR3 is built from 14 residues.

The CDR3 here is CASSFDPQGTETQYF. CDR3 coding DNA: TGTGCCAGCAGCTTCGACCCTCAGGGTACAGAGACCCAGTACTTC. The chain recombines TRBV5-4 with TRBJ2-5, with D possibly being TRBD1 (5 bases). The ends were cut back, 2 bases at V and 4 bases at J, with 15 bases in the middle. The CDR3 runs 15 residues. CDR1 is SGHNT, CDR2 YYREEE, per germline (reference sequence).

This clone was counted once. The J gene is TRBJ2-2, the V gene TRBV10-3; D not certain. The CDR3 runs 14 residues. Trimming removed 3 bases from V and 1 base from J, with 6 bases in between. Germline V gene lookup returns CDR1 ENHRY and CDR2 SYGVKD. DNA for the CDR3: TGTGCCATCAGTGAAGCAGGGAACACCGGGGAGCTGTTTTTT. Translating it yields CAISEAGNTGELFF.

The CDR3 loop reads CAWSVGSTNEKLFF. The CDR3 bases are TGTGCCTGGAGTGTGGGCAGTACTAATGAAAAACTGTTTTTT. V usage is TRBV30 and J usage is TRBJ1-4; no reliable D call. The CDR3 runs 14 residues. Trimming stripped 0 bases from V and 2 bases from J, with 7 bases between. CDR1 is GTSNPN, CDR2 SVGIG, per germline (reference sequence).

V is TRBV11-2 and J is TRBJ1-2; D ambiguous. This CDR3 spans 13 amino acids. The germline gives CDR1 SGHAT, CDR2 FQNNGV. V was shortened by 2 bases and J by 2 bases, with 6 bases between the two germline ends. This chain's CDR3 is CASSLLPNYGYTF. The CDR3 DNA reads TGTGCCAGCAGCTTACTCCCCAACTATGGCTACACCTTC.

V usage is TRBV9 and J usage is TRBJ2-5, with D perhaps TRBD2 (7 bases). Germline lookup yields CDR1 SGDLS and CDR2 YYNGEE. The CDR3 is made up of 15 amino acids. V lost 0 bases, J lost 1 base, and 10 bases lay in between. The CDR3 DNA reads TGTGCCAGCAGCGTAGTAGGGGGGGCCCAAGAGACCCAGTACTTC. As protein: CASSVVGGAQETQYF.

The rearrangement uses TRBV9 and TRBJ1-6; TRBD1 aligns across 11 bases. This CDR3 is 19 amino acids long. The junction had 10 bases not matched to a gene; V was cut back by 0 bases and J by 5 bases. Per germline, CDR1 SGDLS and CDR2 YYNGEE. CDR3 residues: CASSVAPGTGGGNNSPLHF. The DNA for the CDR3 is TGTGCCAGCAGCGTAGCGCCAGGGACAGGGGGAGGAAATAATTCACCCCTCCACTTT. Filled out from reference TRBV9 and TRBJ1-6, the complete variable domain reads DSGVTQTPKHLITATGQRVTLRCSPRSGDLSVYWYQQSLDQGLQFLIQYYNGEERAKGNILERFSAQQFPDLHSELNLSSLELGDSALYFCASSVAPGTGGGNNSPLHFGNGTRLTVT.

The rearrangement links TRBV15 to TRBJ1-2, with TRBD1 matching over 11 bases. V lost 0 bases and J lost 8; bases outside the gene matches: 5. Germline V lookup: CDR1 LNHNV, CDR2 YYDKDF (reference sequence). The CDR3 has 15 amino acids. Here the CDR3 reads CATSRDPRDRGGYTF. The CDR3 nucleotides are TGTGCCACCAGCAGAGACCCCCGGGACAGGGGGGGCTACACCTTC.

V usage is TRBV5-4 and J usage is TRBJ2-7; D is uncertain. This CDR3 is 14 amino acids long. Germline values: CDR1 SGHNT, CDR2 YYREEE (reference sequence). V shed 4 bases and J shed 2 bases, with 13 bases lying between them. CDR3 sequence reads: CASSPSGSPYEQYF. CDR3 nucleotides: TGTGCCAGCAGCCCCTCCGGGTCCCCCTACGAGCAGTACTTC.

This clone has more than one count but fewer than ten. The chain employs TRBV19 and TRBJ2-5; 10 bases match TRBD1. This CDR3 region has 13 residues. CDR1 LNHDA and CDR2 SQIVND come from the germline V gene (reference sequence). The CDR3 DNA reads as TGTTCGACAGGGGGCGCCGGGGGAGAGACCCAGTACTTC. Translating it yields CSTGGAGGETQYF.